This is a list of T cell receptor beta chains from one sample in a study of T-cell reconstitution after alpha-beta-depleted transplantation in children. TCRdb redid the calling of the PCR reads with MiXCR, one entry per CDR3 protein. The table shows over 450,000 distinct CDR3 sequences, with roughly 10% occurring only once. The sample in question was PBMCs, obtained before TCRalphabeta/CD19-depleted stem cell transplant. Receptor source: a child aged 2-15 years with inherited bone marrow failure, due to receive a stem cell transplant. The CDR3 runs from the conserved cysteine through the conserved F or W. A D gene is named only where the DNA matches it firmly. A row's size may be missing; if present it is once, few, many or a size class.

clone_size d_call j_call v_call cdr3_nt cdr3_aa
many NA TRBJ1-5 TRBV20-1 TGCAGTGCTAGCACGAAATGGGACAATCAGCCCCAGCATTTT CSASTKWDNQPQHF
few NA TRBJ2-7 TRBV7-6 TGTGCCAGCAGCTTAGCCCCCTCTAGCGCTCCCTACGAGCAGTACTTC CASSLAPSSAPYEQYF
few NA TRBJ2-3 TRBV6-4 TGTGCCAGCAGCGCCTCAGGGACCACTAGCACAGATACGCAGTATTTT CASSASGTTSTDTQYF
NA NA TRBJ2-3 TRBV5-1 TGCGCCAGCAGCTTGCCTAGGGGAGAGTGGGGCACAGATACGCAGTATTTT CASSLPRGEWGTDTQYF
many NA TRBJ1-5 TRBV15 TGTGCCACCAGCAGAGAGGCAGGGCGAGGTCAGCCCCAGCATTTT CATSREAGRGQPQHF
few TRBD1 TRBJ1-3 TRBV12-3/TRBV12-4 TGTGCCAGCAGCTCAGAACCGGGACAGGACTCTGGAAACACCATATATTTT CASSSEPGQDSGNTIYF
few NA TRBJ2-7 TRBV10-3 TGTGCCATCAGCACAGGGGGACTAAACGAGCAGTACTTC CAISTGGLNEQYF
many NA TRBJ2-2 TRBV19 TGTGCCAGTAGCAGCCTTGGACAGACTCGGAGGTGGGAGCTGTTTTTT CASSSLGQTRRWELFF
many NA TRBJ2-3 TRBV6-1 TGTGCCAGCAGTCCCTACCAGCTTGATACGCAGTATTTT CASSPYQLDTQYF
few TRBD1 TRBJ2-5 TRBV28 TGTGCCAGCAGTTTACCAGGGACAGGGAGTAGGGAGACCCAGTACTTC CASSLPGTGSRETQYF
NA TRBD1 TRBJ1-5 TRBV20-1 TGCAGTGCTATTACAGGGGCCCTTCAGCCCCAGCATTTT CSAITGALQPQHF
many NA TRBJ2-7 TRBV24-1 TGTGCCACCAGTGGAAGGACAGCGGAGGCCTACGAGCAGTACTTC CATSGRTAEAYEQYF
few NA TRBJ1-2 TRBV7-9 TGTGCCAGCAGCGTTAATAACTATGGCTACACCTTC CASSVNNYGYTF
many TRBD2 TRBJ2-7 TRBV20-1 TGCAGTGCCCAGACCTTACTAGCGGGAGGGTACGAGCAGTACTTC CSAQTLLAGGYEQYF
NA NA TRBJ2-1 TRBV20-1 TGCAGTGCTAAACGAGCGGGCAGGGCCCTCTACAATGAGCAGTTCTTC CSAKRAGRALYNEQFF
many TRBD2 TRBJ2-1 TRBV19 TGTGCCAGTGAAGGAGCGGGATGGCCCTACAATGAGCAGTTCTTC CASEGAGWPYNEQFF
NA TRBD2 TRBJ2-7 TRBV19 TGTGCCAGTAGTATGACTAGCGGGTTCTACGAGCAGTACTTC CASSMTSGFYEQYF
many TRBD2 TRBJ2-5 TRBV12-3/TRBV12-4 TGTGCCAGCAGTTCCCCGTGGACTAGCGGGTCCCAAGAGACCCAGTACTTC CASSSPWTSGSQETQYF
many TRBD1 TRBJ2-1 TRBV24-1 TGTGCCACCAGAGGACAGGGGGAAGATAGTCGGAATGAGCAGTTCTTC CATRGQGEDSRNEQFF
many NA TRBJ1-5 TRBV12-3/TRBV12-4 TGTGCCAGCAGTTTGTCAGGGAGACAGCCCCAGCATTTT CASSLSGRQPQHF
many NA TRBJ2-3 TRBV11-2 TGTGCCAGCAGCTCCCCTCTGGACTTGAGCGAATTCACAGATACGCAGTATTTT CASSSPLDLSEFTDTQYF
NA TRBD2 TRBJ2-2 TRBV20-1 TGCAGTGCTAGAGGGAAACCGGGACTAGCGGGAACCGGGGAGCTGTTTTTT CSARGKPGLAGTGELFF
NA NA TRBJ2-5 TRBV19 TGTGCCAGTAGTACCCAGACTGGGCTCGGGGAGACCCAGTACTTC CASSTQTGLGETQYF
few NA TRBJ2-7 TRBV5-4 TGTGCCAGCAGCCGGACCGGGACTGTAGCCTACGAGCAGTACTTC CASSRTGTVAYEQYF
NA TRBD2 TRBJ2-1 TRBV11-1 TGTGCCAGCAGCATATCCATGGGACTAGCAAATGAGCAGTTCTTC CASSISMGLANEQFF
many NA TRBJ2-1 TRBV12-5 TGTGCTAGTGGTTTGGTAATTCCCCCTCTGAGGGAGGAAAGCTCCTACAATGAGCAGTTCTTC CASGLVIPPLREESSYNEQFF
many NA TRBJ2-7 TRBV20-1 TGCAGTGCTAGAAGGGGGGCGCTTAAGGCGGGGGCCTACGAGCAGTACTTC CSARRGALKAGAYEQYF
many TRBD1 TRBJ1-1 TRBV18 TGTGCCAGCTCACCACGAACCGAAAACAGGGGTGCTTTCTTT CASSPRTENRGAFF
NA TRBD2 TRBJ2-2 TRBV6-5 TGTGCCAGCAGTTACGGGACTAGCGGGACCGAAAACACCGGGGAGCTGTTTTTT CASSYGTSGTENTGELFF
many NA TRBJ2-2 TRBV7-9 TGTGCCAGCAGCCCAAGGGGTGCGAGTTCGAACACCGGGGAGCTGTTTTTT CASSPRGASSNTGELFF
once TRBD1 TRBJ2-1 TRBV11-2 TGTGCCAGCAGCCCTGGGACAGGGGAGGGGGATCTTCCTACTACTGAGCAGTTCTTC CASSPGTGEGDLPTTEQFF
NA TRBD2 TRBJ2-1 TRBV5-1 TGCGCCAGCAGCTTGTCCGGACTAGTAATCGGAGAGCAGTTCTTC CASSLSGLVIGEQFF
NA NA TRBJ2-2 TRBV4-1 TGCGCCAGCAGCCAAGATAAGGCGGGGGCGGGAGACACAGGCACCGGGGAGCTGTTTTTT CASSQDKAGAGDTGTGELFF
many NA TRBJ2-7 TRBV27 TGTGCCAGCAGTTCAATAAGTCCCTACGAGCAGTACTTC CASSSISPYEQYF
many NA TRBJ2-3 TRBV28 TGTGCCAGCAGTGGGGCGGGAAAAACAGATACGCAGTATTTT CASSGAGKTDTQYF
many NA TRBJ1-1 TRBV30 TGTGCCTGGGAACAGACAGGCGGAGCTTTCTTT CAWEQTGGAFF
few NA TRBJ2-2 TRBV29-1 TGCAGCGCCTTTACCGGTGCTACCGGGGAGCTGTTTTTT CSAFTGATGELFF
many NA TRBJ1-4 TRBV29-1 TGCAGCGTTGAAGATAGGGTTGCAACTAATGAAAAACTGTTTTTT CSVEDRVATNEKLFF
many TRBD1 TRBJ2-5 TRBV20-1 TGCAGTGCTAGAGATCCCTCGACAGGGCCCCCGGAGACCCAGTACTTC CSARDPSTGPPETQYF
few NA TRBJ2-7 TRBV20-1 TGCAGTGCCAGGGTCCTCGACCACGAGCAGTACTTC CSARVLDHEQYF
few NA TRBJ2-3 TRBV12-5 TGTGCTAGTGGTTTGGCCCAGACCTCTAGCACAGATACGCAGTATTTT CASGLAQTSSTDTQYF
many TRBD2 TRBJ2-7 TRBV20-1 TGCAGTGCCCATAGCGGGCTGAGCTCCTACGAGCAGTACTTC CSAHSGLSSYEQYF
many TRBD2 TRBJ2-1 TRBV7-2 TGTGCCAGCAGCTTAGCACCGGGAGGGGCCTACAATGAGCAGTTCTTC CASSLAPGGAYNEQFF
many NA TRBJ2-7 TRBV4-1 TGCGCCAGCAGCCCGGGGGTACCCGTCACTACTGGGCAGTACTTC CASSPGVPVTTGQYF
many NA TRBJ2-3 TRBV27 TGTGCCAGCAGTTTTCGGCTAGTGGCAGATACGCAGTATTTT CASSFRLVADTQYF